Listed below are T cell receptor beta chains from one sample, sequenced in a study of T cells in localized non-small cell lung cancer. Measured with immunoSEQ multiplex PCR; TCRdb has only the in-frame clones, and not every one. The sample consists of approximately 11,000 clones, roughly 82% of them appearing once. The sample consisted of peripheral blood mononuclear cells, taken before any cancer treatment. These receptors were collected from an older female donor with stage II lung adenocarcinoma. CDR3s include the opening cysteine and the closing phenylalanine or tryptophan. Each record gives: J gene, V gene, D gene, clone size, CDR3 length, CDR3 DNA, CDR3 protein. A D gene is named only where the DNA matches it firmly. Size is stated for part of the rows, as once, few or many counts, or as a class when the clone is expanded.

>TRBJ2-1|TRBV19|-|-|13
TGTGCCAGTAGTTCGGAGTCCTACAATGAGCAGTTCTTC
CASSSESYNEQFF
>TRBJ2-7|TRBV14|-|once|13
TGTGCCAGCAGCCAAGGAAGAGCTTGGGAGCAGTACTTC
CASSQGRAWEQYF
>TRBJ1-1|TRBV6-5|-|few|14
TGTGCCAGCAGTTACTCATTCCCTTGGACCGAAGCTTTCTTT
CASSYSFPWTEAFF
>TRBJ1-1|TRBV5-1|-|-|15
TGCGCCAGCAGCTCAAACGCCGGCATAAACACTGAAGCTTTCTTT
CASSSNAGINTEAFF
>TRBJ2-2|TRBV10-3|TRBD2|-|16
TGTGCCATCAGCCCTACCGGGGGGGCGGGCACCGGGGAGCTGTTTTTT
CAISPTGGAGTGELFF
>TRBJ1-1|TRBV6-1|-|-|11
TGTGCCAGCACCCTGGGGGTCGAAGCTTTCTTT
CASTLGVEAFF
>TRBJ2-5|TRBV7-2|TRBD2|-|14
TGTGCCAGCAGCTCATCGGGGGGGGAAGAGACCCAGTACTTC
CASSSSGGEETQYF
>TRBJ2-5|TRBV5-6|TRBD2|-|16
TGTGCCAGCAGCACGGGACTAGCGGGACATAGGGAGACCCAGTACTTC
CASSTGLAGHRETQYF
>TRBJ2-7|TRBV5-1|-|-|14
TGCGCCAGCAGCTTCGCAGGGGTCTCGCGGGAGCAGTACTTC
CASSFAGVSREQYF
>TRBJ1-5|TRBV4-1|TRBD1|-|18
TGCGCCAGCAGCCAAGACTTAGGGGGCGGGCGGAGCAATCAGCCCCAGCATTTT
CASSQDLGGGRSNQPQHF
>TRBJ2-1|TRBV29-1|-|-|18
TGCAGCGTTGAAGATAGTTTAGCCAGCGGGCGCACCTACAATGAGCAGTTCTTC
CSVEDSLASGRTYNEQFF
>TRBJ2-3|TRBV7-9|-|-|15
TGTGCCAGCAGCTTAGCGGGGGTGATTACAGATACGCAGTATTTT
CASSLAGVITDTQYF
>TRBJ1-4|TRBV12-2|-|-|16
TGTGCAAGTCGCTCCCCCGGAGGCGATGATAATGAAAAACTGTTTTTT
CASRSPGGDDNEKLFF
>TRBJ2-3|TRBV30|-|few|15
TGTGCCTGGGGAAAGGACTTGGGGTTCACAGATACGCAGTATTTT
CAWGKDLGFTDTQYF
>TRBJ1-6|TRBV28|TRBD1|-|16
TGTGCCAGCAGTGCGGGGACAGGGTTAGCGGGTTCACCCCTCCACTTT
CASSAGTGLAGSPLHF
>TRBJ2-3|TRBV7-9|TRBD2|-|15
TGTGCCAGCAGTTCCTCTAGCGGGGCCACAGATACGCAGTATTTT
CASSSSSGATDTQYF
>TRBJ2-3|TRBV2|TRBD2|-|14
TGTGCCCGGGGGAGAAGCGGGGGGCTTGATACGCAGTATTTT
CARGRSGGLDTQYF
>TRBJ1-2|TRBV6-5|-|-|13
TGTGCCAGCAGTTACGGGGCAGGCTATGGCTACACCTTC
CASSYGAGYGYTF
>TRBJ1-2|TRBV6-5|-|-|15
TGTGCCAGCAGTTCTCCAAGTAGGCCTCCCTATGGCTACACCTTC
CASSSPSRPPYGYTF
>TRBJ2-2|TRBV6-1|-|-|11
TGTGCCAGCAGTGGGGCCGGGGAGCTGTTTTTT
CASSGAGELFF
>TRBJ1-2|TRBV19|-|-|12
TGTGCCAGTAGTAGCTCTAACTATGGCTACACCTTC
CASSSSNYGYTF
>TRBJ2-1|TRBV4-2|TRBD1|-|16
TGTGCCAGCAGCCCCTCGGGACAGGGGGCCTACAATGAGCAGTTCTTC
CASSPSGQGAYNEQFF
>TRBJ1-1|TRBV15|-|-|13
TGTGCCACCAGCAGGAGGGGGGACACTGAAGCTTTCTTT
CATSRRGDTEAFF
>TRBJ2-1|TRBV10-1|-|-|18
TGCGCCAGCAGTGAGTCAGCCAGGGGAAGGGGGGCCTACAATGAGCAGTTCTTC
CASSESARGRGAYNEQFF
>TRBJ2-1|TRBV2|-|medium-sized|11
TGTGCCAGCAGTATGGTCGATGAGCAGTTCTTC
CASSMVDEQFF